Presented here are 10 T cell receptor beta chains from one specimen sequenced in a study of blood T cell repertoires in COVID-19 (dated by TCRdb to 2018 to 2020). Library construction relied on the immunoSEQ multiplex PCR assay. Drawn from immuneACCESS, this table holds only the in-frame rearrangements with V and J called that TCRdb kept. Clones are partly lost; checked studies trace under half to an unresolved V gene and leave the rest unexplained. This sample gives under 45,000 clones in total; over 60% of them show up just once. 2% of the sample belongs to the ten largest clones. Sequences were obtained from peripheral blood. The receptor source for this set is a man aged 60 to 69 with active COVID-19.

The rearrangement uses TRBV13 and TRBJ2-2; TRBD1 matches at 9 bases. J gave up 5 bases and V 5 bases, and 15 bases lay outside the gene matches. The germline CDR1 and CDR2 sequences are PRHDT and FYEKMQ (reference sequence). The CDR3 spans 18 residues. For the CDR3, the DNA is TGTGCCAGCAGCACCAAGTATCCGGGACAGGGAAAAACCGGGGAGCTGTTTTTT. Its translation: CASSTKYPGQGKTGELFF.

This clone ranks as medium-sized. V is TRBV6-2 or TRBV6-3 and J is TRBJ2-1, with D possibly being TRBD1 (5 bases). Germline CDR1 MNHEY, CDR2 SVGEGT. This CDR3 has 14 amino acids. V shed 5 bases and J shed 2 bases, with 10 bases lying between them. CDR3 DNA sequence: TGTGCCAGCAGTCGACCAGGGCCCTACAATGAGCAGTTCTTC. Amino acids: CASSRPGPYNEQFF.

This chain links TRBV6-5 with TRBJ1-5; TRBD1 agrees at 7 bases. Per germline, CDR1 MNHEY and CDR2 SVGAGI. The length of the CDR3 is 14 residues. The junction had 7 bases not matched to a gene; V was cut back by 6 bases and J by 5 bases. CDR3 sequence: CASRATGSHQPQHF. The CDR3 region has the DNA TGTGCCAGCAGAGCGACAGGGTCCCATCAGCCCCAGCATTTT.

This clone turned up a few times. V and J are TRBV2 and TRBJ1-4; D ambiguous. The CDR3 covers 13 residues. From germline, CDR1 is SNHLY and CDR2 FYNNEI. Trimming stripped 7 bases from V and 5 bases from J, with 11 bases between. As DNA, the CDR3 is TGTGCCAGCATAAACATTCCCAATGAAAAACTGTTTTTT. This sequence encodes CASINIPNEKLFF.

The genes are TRBV5-1 and TRBJ1-4, with 7 bases matching TRBD1. The CDR3 length is 15 residues. J lost 8 bases, V lost 4 bases, and 11 bases had no gene match. Germline loops: CDR1 SGHRS, CDR2 YFSETQ. Here the CDR3 DNA reads TGCGCCAGCAGCCCCGACAGGGTCGGATGGGAAAAACTGTTTTTT. Its protein product is CASSPDRVGWEKLFF.

V gene TRBV6-2 or TRBV6-3 combines with J gene TRBJ2-1, with D tentatively TRBD1 (5 bases). The V gene lost 2 bases and the J gene lost 0 bases, with 8 bases spanning the gap. Germline values: CDR1 MNHEY, CDR2 SVGEGT. The CDR3 contains 15 residues. CDR3 nucleotide sequence: TGTGCCAGCAGTTACGGACATCCCTCCTACAATGAGCAGTTCTTC. Its translation is CASSYGHPSYNEQFF.

The chain links TRBV28 to TRBJ1-6, with a tentative D call TRBD1 (5 bases). V lost 10 bases and J lost 10, with 35 bases in between. There are 19 residues in the CDR3. Per the germline V gene, CDR1 is MDHEN and CDR2 is SYDVKM. CDR3 residues: CATAWGLAQTGTGWSPLHF. CDR3 nucleotide sequence: TGTGCCACCGCCTGGGGATTGGCTCAGACCGGGACTGGCTGGTCACCCCTCCACTTT.

The chain carries TRBV11-2 and TRBJ2-3; TRBD2 aligns across 8 bases. Per germline, CDR1 SGHAT and CDR2 FQNNGV. This CDR3 contains 16 residues. Trimming took 5 bases from V and 0 from J; bases not matched to a gene: 7. This chain's CDR3 is CASSKLAESSTDTQYF. CDR3 bases: TGTGCCAGCAGCAAACTAGCGGAGTCTAGCACAGATACGCAGTATTTT.

This chain uses TRBV7-2 with TRBJ2-2; 12 bases fit TRBD2. V lost 5 bases to trimming and J lost 7 bases; unmatched junction nucleotides: 11. This CDR3 contains 17 residues. CDR1 SGHTA and CDR2 FQGNSA come from the germline V gene. CDR3 in DNA: TGTGCCAGCAGCCTAACTAGCGGGGGGCTCTCAATCGGGGAGCTGTTTTTT. Translated, it gives CASSLTSGGLSIGELFF.

The chain has TRBV30 and TRBJ1-2, with D perhaps matching TRBD1 (5 bases). V was clipped by 4 bases and J by 8 bases, with 17 bases between them. This CDR3 spans 13 amino acids. Germline CDR1 GTSNPN, CDR2 SVGIG (reference sequence). CDR3 bases: TGTGCCTGGAAGCCAGGGATGGTGGGAGGCTACACCTTC. It encodes CAWKPGMVGGYTF.